This T cell receptor (beta chain) comes out of a study of cytomegalovirus exposure and HLA in healthy donors. Study-level results: A prior analysis recorded that most TCR beta V segments were productive about 87% or about 30% of the time. A later analysis by the authors found several of the most significant clusters apparently linked to common viral pathogens. The authors later found most CMV-associated TCR beta chains appeared HLA-restricted.

The PCR ran on 60 Vbeta and 13 Jbeta primers. Clones were sequenced by immunoSEQ multiplex PCR, and TCRdb holds only the in-frame ones, with some missing. This table holds 150,000 or so clones, almost 80% found once. Regarding this clone: Antigen unknown.

CDR3 length: 15 residues. V dropped 2 bases and J dropped 10; count of bases not matched to a gene: 6. Per the germline V gene, CDR1 is SGHTA and CDR2 is FQGTGA. Sequenced sample: PBMCs. The chain links TRBV7-3 to TRBJ2-1, with 12 bases aligning to TRBD2. The sequence derives from a man aged 25-45 years in good health and CMV-seronegative. The CDR3 is CASSLSSGGAWEQFF. CDR3 DNA: TGTGCCAGCAGCTTATCTAGCGGGGGGGCATGGGAGCAGTTCTTC.